The 6 T cell receptor beta chains below were found in one sample sequenced in a study of CD8 T cells in ankylosing spondylitis (TCRdb year 2017). Their specific antigens are unknown. Libraries were made using 5' RACE. The instrument given in TCRdb is Illumina HiSeq 2500. TCRdb reran the public reads through fastp at Q25 and MiXCR, keeping productive beta chains. CDR3 protein duplicates are merged, each entry listing the most common genes and DNA. This sample holds fewer than 550,000 distinct CDR3 sequences; 5.3% were observed only once. The ten largest clones capture under 4.5% of the sample. The full study reports these points: A TCR beta motif made up of under ten highly homologous amino acid variants appeared to be characteristic of blood from ankylosing spondylitis patients.

Sequencing was performed on blood, either unsorted or a sorted T cell fraction (not recorded which). Receptors were obtained from a male donor with ankylosing spondylitis.

This clonotype was seen at least ten times. The chain couples TRBV7-2 to TRBJ1-2; D is unresolved. Trimming removed 5 bases at V and 6 bases at J, with 19 bases between. The CDR3 has 15 amino acids. Germline V gene data show CDR1 as SGHTA and CDR2 as FQGNSA. Written as DNA, the CDR3 is TGTGCCAGCAGCAGTAACCCGTTCTTAGGCCATGGCTACACCTTC. It codes for CASSSNPFLGHGYTF.

This clonotype appeared many times. CDR3 DNA: TGCAGTGCCCGGTACGTGGAAAACTATGGCTACACCTTC. Its translation is CSARYVENYGYTF. The chain combines TRBV20-1 with TRBJ1-2; D gene ambiguous. V gave up 6 bases and J gave up 2 bases, with 13 bases separating them. This CDR3 contains 13 residues. The germline V gene has CDR1 DFQATT and CDR2 SNEGSKA (reference sequence).

This clonotype was counted at least ten times. The V and J genes are TRBV27 and TRBJ1-6; D may be TRBD1 (6 bases). The V end was cut by 6 bases, the J end by 10 bases, with 16 bases between. The CDR3 has 14 residues. The germline gives CDR1 MNHEY, CDR2 SMNVEV (reference sequence). The CDR3 DNA follows: TGTGCCAGCAGCCTGACAGCGCAGGGGTCACCCCTCCACTTT. Translated: CASSLTAQGSPLHF.

This clonotype occurred many times. V and J are TRBV27 and TRBJ2-3, with 9 positions matching TRBD1. This CDR3 has 16 residues. V gave up 3 bases and J gave up 5 bases; unmatched junction bases: 9. Germline CDR1 MNHEY, CDR2 SMNVEV (reference sequence). CDR3 loop: CASSFSGTGRLDTQYF. The CDR3 nucleotides read TGTGCCAGCAGTTTCTCCGGGACAGGGAGATTAGATACGCAGTATTTT.

This clonotype was seen a handful of times. The chain couples TRBV7-9 to TRBJ2-3; 12 nucleotides align to TRBD2. The CDR3 consists of 16 residues. J was trimmed by 9 bases and V by 0 bases; bases with no gene match: 7. Per germline, CDR1 SEHNR and CDR2 FQNEAQ (reference sequence). The CDR3 sequence is CASSLATSGSGGTQYF. The CDR3 DNA sequence: TGTGCCAGCAGCTTAGCGACTAGCGGGAGCGGAGGAACGCAGTATTTT.

This clonotype was counted many times. The chain has TRBV6-5 and TRBJ2-3; perhaps TRBD2 as D (5 bases). This CDR3 is built from 16 residues. Germline CDR1 is MNHEY and CDR2 is SVGAGI. Trimming removed 2 bases at V and 3 bases at J, with 15 bases between. CDR3 region: CASSYDPGVATDTQYF. The CDR3 DNA reads TGTGCCAGCAGTTACGACCCCGGGGTGGCTACAGATACGCAGTATTTT.